In its sample, the clone carrying this TCR beta chain was seen a few times. This sample was taken from a study of blood T cell repertoires in COVID-19. About the research overall: Sample material is recorded as cDNA or gDNA derived from T cells, B-cell-depleted T cells, or PBMCs.

Produced via immunoSEQ multiplex PCR; TCRdb's table is partial and in-frame only. This sample has about 82,000 clones, with 75% to 85% found just once. The specimen sequenced was peripheral blood. The TCR sequence derives from a man aged 60 to 75 with COVID-19, enrolled during active disease.

The DNA of the CDR3 is TGCGCCAGCAGCTTGCAGGGGGCTAACTATGGCTACACCTTC. This sequence encodes CASSLQGANYGYTF. This chain links TRBV5-1 with TRBJ1-2, with 7 bases lining up with TRBD1. V shed 1 base, J shed 0 bases, and the junction held 0 bases outside the gene matches. CDR1 SGHRS and CDR2 YFSETQ come from the germline V gene. CDR3 size: 14 residues.